The clone carrying this TCR beta chain was seen a handful of times. The data stem from a study of T-cell reconstitution after alpha-beta-depleted transplantation in children. Unique molecular identifiers were used to barcode this TCRbeta library. TCRdb analysed the PCR reads with MiXCR anew, one entry per CDR3 protein. The profile covers 60,000 or so distinct CDR3 sequences, with roughly 45% appearing a single time and roughly 98% taken by the ten largest. The CDR3 consists of 12 residues. The V and J ends lost 3 bases and 8 bases respectively, with 8 bases between them. The sequencing used PBMCs, mostly from graft donor cells, collected 360 days after TCRalphabeta/CD19-depleted stem cell transplant. The rearrangement uses TRBV12-3 or TRBV12-4 and TRBJ2-1, with D tentatively TRBD2 (5 bases). The clonotype originates from a male patient younger than 18 who had a stem cell transplant for acute lymphoblastic leukemia, so the T cells may come from the graft donor. CDR3 in amino acids: CASSLRVHEQFF. Written as DNA, the CDR3 is TGTGCCAGCAGTTTGCGGGTCCATGAGCAGTTCTTC.